A selection of T cell receptor beta chains follows, all from one sample in a study of identical twins. TCRdb analysed the 5' RACE reads with MiXCR anew, one entry per CDR3 protein. The data hold 600,000 to 800,000 distinct CDR3 sequences, with over 20% observed a single time. This same sample was also taken into another study, of T cells expressing NK-cell markers.

Material for sequencing was PBMCs. The receptors come from a woman aged 18-29 years in good health. The CDR3 runs from the conserved cysteine through the conserved F or W. A D gene is named only where the DNA matches it firmly. Size values are once, few and many counts, or a class for expanded clones, and some rows have none.

TRBJ1-1	-	few	TRBV7-9	TGTGCCAGCAGCCTTGACAGTGAAGCTTTCTTT	CASSLDSEAFF
TRBJ2-1	-	few	TRBV5-1	TGCGCCAGCAGCTTGTTCCTCACCTACAATGAGCAGTTCTTC	CASSLFLTYNEQFF
TRBJ1-1	-	-	TRBV6-1	TGTGCCGTCCGCCCTGGACAGCTGAACACTGAAGCTTTCTTT	CAVRPGQLNTEAFF
TRBJ2-1	-	many	TRBV20-1	TGCAGTGCTAGAGCAGCAGGAGGAGGGAATGAGCAGTTCTTC	CSARAAGGGNEQFF
TRBJ1-5	TRBD1	-	TRBV6-2/TRBV6-3	TGTGCCAGCAGTTACCACCAGACAGGGTTCGCCCAGCCCCAGCATTTT	CASSYHQTGFAQPQHF
TRBJ2-7	-	few	TRBV15	TGTGCCACCAGCAGAGACAGGGCGAGCGACGAGCAGTACTTC	CATSRDRASDEQYF
TRBJ1-1	TRBD1	few	TRBV6-5	TGTGCCAGCAGGGGACAGGTCGGAGCTTTCTTT	CASRGQVGAFF
TRBJ1-2	-	-	TRBV18	TGTGCCAGCTCATATACTCAACTTGGCTACACCTTC	CASSYTQLGYTF
TRBJ2-6	-	-	TRBV7-2	TGTGCCAGCAGCTTAGTGAAGGCTGGGGCCAACGTCCTGACTTTC	CASSLVKAGANVLTF
TRBJ2-1	TRBD2	many	TRBV10-3	TGTGCCATCAGTCCCTTAGGACTAGCGGGAGGCTCCTACAATGAGCAGTTCTTC	CAISPLGLAGGSYNEQFF
TRBJ2-2	-	few	TRBV27	TGTGCCAGCAGTCCCCGAGTCGCCGGGGAGCTGTTTTTT	CASSPRVAGELFF
TRBJ2-5	-	few	TRBV2	TGTGCCAGCAGTCCCCAGGGTCAAGGGAAGACCCAGTACTTC	CASSPQGQGKTQYF
TRBJ2-5	-	-	TRBV20-1	TGCAGTGCTGCCCCCGCCTTTGGCCTCGCAAGAGAGACCCAGTACTTC	CSAAPAFGLARETQYF
TRBJ2-1	TRBD1	few	TRBV6-1	TGTGCCAGCAGTGAAGACCCATCGCAGGGGGCGATCGACAATGAGCAGTTCTTC	CASSEDPSQGAIDNEQFF
TRBJ1-5	-	few	TRBV5-1	TGCGCCAGCAGCCGAAGTGGGGATCAGCCCCAGCATTTT	CASSRSGDQPQHF
TRBJ1-4	-	-	TRBV12-3/TRBV12-4	TGTGCCAGCAGTTTGCAGGGTTCGTTTGAAAAACTGTTTTTT	CASSLQGSFEKLFF
TRBJ2-1	-	-	TRBV3-1	TGTGCCAGCAGCCAAGCGGGGAAGGAGCAGTTCTTC	CASSQAGKEQFF
TRBJ2-5	TRBD1	-	TRBV7-2	TGTGCCAGCAGTTCTCCGGGACAGGGGGCAAAGACCCAGTACTTC	CASSSPGQGAKTQYF
TRBJ2-1	-	-	TRBV20-1	TGCAGTGCTAGAGATGGGGGGGGGGGCCAGCAGTTCTTC	CSARDGGGGQQFF
TRBJ1-5	-	-	TRBV6-5	TGTGCCAGCAGTTACTCGACGCCAGGGCGTTATCAGCCCCAGCATTTT	CASSYSTPGRYQPQHF
TRBJ2-7	TRBD2	-	TRBV7-6	TGTGCCAGCAGCGGTGGACTAGCGGCCTCCTACGAGCAGTACTTC	CASSGGLAASYEQYF
TRBJ1-1	-	few	TRBV29-1	TGCAGCGTTCGCCGTGGGGGCATGAACACTGAAGCTTTCTTT	CSVRRGGMNTEAFF
TRBJ1-1	-	-	TRBV6-1	TGTGCCAGCAGGGTAGGAGTCCTGAACACTGAAGCTTTCTTT	CASRVGVLNTEAFF
TRBJ2-1	-	few	TRBV7-9	TGTGCCAGCACCTGGGGGGATGAGCAGTTCTTC	CASTWGDEQFF
TRBJ2-1	TRBD2	few	TRBV12-3/TRBV12-4	TGTGCCAGCAGTTTAGATAGCGGGTACAATGAGCAGTTCTTC	CASSLDSGYNEQFF
TRBJ2-7	-	few	TRBV19	TGTGCCAGTAGTATAGGAATACAGGGTCGGACCGAGCAGTACTTC	CASSIGIQGRTEQYF
TRBJ1-2	TRBD1	few	TRBV5-5	TGTGCCAGCACAACACAGGGGCCTTTGCACTATGGCTACACCTTC	CASTTQGPLHYGYTF
TRBJ2-1	TRBD2	many	TRBV5-1	TGCGCCAGCACTGCTGGACTAGCGGGAGTGCAGGAGCAGTTCTTC	CASTAGLAGVQEQFF
TRBJ2-7	TRBD2	-	TRBV18	TGTGCCAGCTCACCACCCCAGGGACTAGCGGGTGCCTACGAGCAGTACTTC	CASSPPQGLAGAYEQYF
TRBJ1-4	-	-	TRBV20-1	TGCAGTGCTAGAGTTAGGGACGGGCGAACTAATGAAAAACTGTTTTTT	CSARVRDGRTNEKLFF
TRBJ2-1	TRBD1	-	TRBV12-3/TRBV12-4	TGTGCCAGCAGTTTCCGGGACAGCCCCCCTCGCAATGAGCAGTTCTTC	CASSFRDSPPRNEQFF
TRBJ2-7	TRBD2	few	TRBV7-9	TGTGCCAGCAGCTCGGGAGCGGGAGGTGTATACGAGCAGTACTTC	CASSSGAGGVYEQYF
TRBJ2-1	TRBD2	few	TRBV12-3/TRBV12-4	TGTGCCAGCAGTTTTCTCGCGGGTAGCGGGGGATACAATGAGCAGTTCTTC	CASSFLAGSGGYNEQFF
TRBJ2-7	-	many	TRBV14	TGTGCCAGCAGCCAAGCGAGAGGGGGGGGGTCCTACGAGCAGTACTTC	CASSQARGGGSYEQYF
TRBJ2-1	TRBD2	few	TRBV11-2	TGTGCCAGCAGCTTAAGTCTAATGGCGGGAGGCCCCTCCTCCTACAATGAGCAGTTCTTC	CASSLSLMAGGPSSYNEQFF
TRBJ2-1	TRBD2	-	TRBV12-3/TRBV12-4	TGTGCCAGCCAATCAGGGACTAGCATCTACAATGAGCAGTTCTTC	CASQSGTSIYNEQFF
TRBJ1-1	-	many	TRBV27	TGTGCCAGCAGTTATTCCGGGCCGAACACTGAAGCTTTCTTT	CASSYSGPNTEAFF
TRBJ2-7	-	-	TRBV18	TGTGCCAGCTCACCACAGGCTCCCCCAGAGTTCGAGCAGTACTTC	CASSPQAPPEFEQYF
TRBJ2-7	TRBD2	few	TRBV6-5	TGTGCCAGCAGTTACGGCGGGGGGGCGGAAGAGCAGTACTTC	CASSYGGGAEEQYF
TRBJ2-2	TRBD2	-	TRBV5-1	TGCGCCAGCAGCTTGGATGGACTAGCGGGAGCCGGGGAGCTGTTTTTT	CASSLDGLAGAGELFF
TRBJ2-7	-	few	TRBV6-2/TRBV6-3	TGTGCCAGCAGCAAACGGACTTACGAGCAGTACTTC	CASSKRTYEQYF
TRBJ2-1	-	-	TRBV5-1	TGCGCCAGCAGCTTGGAAGTTATCAGTGAGCAGTTCTTC	CASSLEVISEQFF
TRBJ2-7	-	few	TRBV29-1	TGCAGCGTTCTAGGCCTAGCTATTAATCGGGGCGAGCAGTACTTC	CSVLGLAINRGEQYF
TRBJ2-3	-	few	TRBV6-5	TGTGCCAGCAGTAACCGGGTCGCGCGGGATACGCAGTATTTT	CASSNRVARDTQYF
TRBJ2-7	-	many	TRBV3-1	TGTGCCAGCAGCCAAGATAGCAGGGGCGAGCAGTACTTC	CASSQDSRGEQYF
TRBJ2-5	-	few	TRBV7-9	TGTGCCAGCTCAGAGTGGGGGCAAGAGACCCAGTACTTC	CASSEWGQETQYF
TRBJ2-2	TRBD2	few	TRBV29-1	TGCAGCGTTGATGAACGGGGAGGGGCCGGGGAGCTGTTTTTT	CSVDERGGAGELFF
TRBJ2-5	-	-	TRBV5-1	TGCGCCAGCAGCTTTACGGGGAGTGCGGAGACCCAGTACTTC	CASSFTGSAETQYF
TRBJ2-1	-	many	TRBV12-3/TRBV12-4	TGTGCCAGCAGCTTGACGGGGAATGAGCAGTTCTTC	CASSLTGNEQFF
TRBJ2-5	-	-	TRBV21-1	TGTGCCAGCAGCAAGGTAGCCCGGGAGGAGGAGACCCAGTACTTC	CASSKVAREEETQYF
TRBJ2-3	-	few	TRBV20-1	TGCAGTGCTAGAGATCTAAGGGGCAACACAGATACGCAGTATTTT	CSARDLRGNTDTQYF
TRBJ1-1	-	-	TRBV5-1	TGCGCCAGCAGCTGGGGATTGGCGAACACTGAAGCTTTCTTT	CASSWGLANTEAFF
TRBJ2-7	-	-	TRBV10-3	TGTGCCATCAGTGAGTCAAAAATCTACGAGCAGTACTTC	CAISESKIYEQYF
TRBJ2-1	TRBD1	-	TRBV7-6	TGTGCCAGCAGCCCGACCCCATCGACAGGGTCGACTTACAATGAGCAGTTCTTC	CASSPTPSTGSTYNEQFF